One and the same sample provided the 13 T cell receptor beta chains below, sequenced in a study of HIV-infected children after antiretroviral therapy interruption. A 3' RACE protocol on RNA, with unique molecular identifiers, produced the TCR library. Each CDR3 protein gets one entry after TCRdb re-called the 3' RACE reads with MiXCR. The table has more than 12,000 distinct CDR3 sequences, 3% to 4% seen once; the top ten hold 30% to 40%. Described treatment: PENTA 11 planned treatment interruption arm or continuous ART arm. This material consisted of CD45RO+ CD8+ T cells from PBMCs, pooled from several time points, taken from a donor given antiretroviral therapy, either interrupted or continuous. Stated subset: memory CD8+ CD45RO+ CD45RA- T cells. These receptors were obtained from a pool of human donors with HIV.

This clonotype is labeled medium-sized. CDR3 in amino acids: CASSLGGGDNQPQHF. The CDR3, as DNA: TGTGCCAGCAGTTTAGGCGGAGGAGACAATCAGCCCCAGCATTTT. The genes are TRBV27 and TRBJ1-5, with no clear D. Trimming removed 2 bases from V and 3 bases from J, with 11 bases in between. The V gene's germline CDR1 is MNHEY and CDR2 SMNVEV (reference sequence). CDR3 length: 15 residues.

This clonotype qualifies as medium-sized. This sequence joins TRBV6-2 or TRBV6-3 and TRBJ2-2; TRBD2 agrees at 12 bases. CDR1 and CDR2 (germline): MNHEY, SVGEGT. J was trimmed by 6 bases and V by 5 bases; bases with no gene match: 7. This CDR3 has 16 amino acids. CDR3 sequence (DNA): TGTGCCAGCAGTCACCCTCTAGCGGGGGGGTCCGGGGAGCTGTTTTTT. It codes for CASSHPLAGGSGELFF.

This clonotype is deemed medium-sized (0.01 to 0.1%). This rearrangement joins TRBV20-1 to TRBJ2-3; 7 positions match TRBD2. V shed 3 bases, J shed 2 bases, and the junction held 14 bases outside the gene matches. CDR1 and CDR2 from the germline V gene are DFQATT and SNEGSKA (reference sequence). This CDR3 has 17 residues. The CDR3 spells CSASGPDGSGATDTQYF. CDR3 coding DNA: TGCAGTGCTAGCGGGCCTGACGGGAGCGGGGCCACAGATACGCAGTATTTT.

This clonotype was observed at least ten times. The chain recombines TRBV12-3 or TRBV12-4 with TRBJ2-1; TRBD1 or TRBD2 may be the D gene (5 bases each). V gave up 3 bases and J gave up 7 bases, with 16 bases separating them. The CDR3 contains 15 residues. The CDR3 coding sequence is TGTGCCAGCAGTTTGTACGGGGCTGGTGGGAATGAGCAGTTCTTC. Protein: CASSLYGAGGNEQFF.

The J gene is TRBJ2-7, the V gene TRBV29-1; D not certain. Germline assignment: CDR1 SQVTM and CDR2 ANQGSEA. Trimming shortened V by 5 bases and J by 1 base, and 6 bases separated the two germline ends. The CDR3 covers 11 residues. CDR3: CSVRLSYEQYF. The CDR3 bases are TGCAGCGTTCGGCTGTCCTACGAGCAGTACTTC.

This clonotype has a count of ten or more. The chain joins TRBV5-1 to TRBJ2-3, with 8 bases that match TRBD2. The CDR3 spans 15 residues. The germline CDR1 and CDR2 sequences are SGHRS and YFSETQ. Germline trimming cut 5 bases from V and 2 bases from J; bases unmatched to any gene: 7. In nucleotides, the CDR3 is TGCGCCAGCAGTCTTACTAGCGGCCTCACAGATACGCAGTATTTT. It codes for CASSLTSGLTDTQYF.

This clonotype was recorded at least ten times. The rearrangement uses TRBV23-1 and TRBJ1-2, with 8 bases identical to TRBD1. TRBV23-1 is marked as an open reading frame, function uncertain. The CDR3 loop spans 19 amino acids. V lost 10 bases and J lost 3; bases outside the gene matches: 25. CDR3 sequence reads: CATPTSVRGRGRQDYGYTF. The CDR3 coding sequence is TGCGCCACCCCGACATCCGTGCGGGGCAGGGGGCGCCAAGACTATGGCTACACCTTC.

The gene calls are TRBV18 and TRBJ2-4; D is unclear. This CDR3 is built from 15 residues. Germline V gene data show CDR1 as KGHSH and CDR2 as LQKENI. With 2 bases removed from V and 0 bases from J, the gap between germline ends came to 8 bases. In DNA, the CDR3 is TGTGCCAGCTCACCAACAAGAACAGCCAAAAACATTCAGTACTTC. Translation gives CASSPTRTAKNIQYF.

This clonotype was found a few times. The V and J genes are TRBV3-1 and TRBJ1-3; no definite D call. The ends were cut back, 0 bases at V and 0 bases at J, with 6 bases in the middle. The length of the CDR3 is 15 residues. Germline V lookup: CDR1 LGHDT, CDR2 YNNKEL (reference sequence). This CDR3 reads CASSQDMNSGNTIYF. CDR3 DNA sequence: TGTGCCAGCAGCCAAGACATGAACTCTGGAAACACCATATATTTT.

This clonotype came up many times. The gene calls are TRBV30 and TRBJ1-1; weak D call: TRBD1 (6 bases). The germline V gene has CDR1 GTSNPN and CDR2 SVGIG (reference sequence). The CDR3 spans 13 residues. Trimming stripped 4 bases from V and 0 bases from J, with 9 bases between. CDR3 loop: CAWTRDMNTEAFF. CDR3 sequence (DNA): TGTGCCTGGACACGGGACATGAACACTGAAGCTTTCTTT.

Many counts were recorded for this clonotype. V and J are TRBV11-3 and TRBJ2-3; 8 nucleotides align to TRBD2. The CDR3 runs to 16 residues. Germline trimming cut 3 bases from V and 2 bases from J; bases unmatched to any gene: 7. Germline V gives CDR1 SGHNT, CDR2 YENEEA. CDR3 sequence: CASSFWLAGPTDTQYF. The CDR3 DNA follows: TGTGCCAGCAGCTTTTGGCTAGCGGGTCCCACAGATACGCAGTATTTT.

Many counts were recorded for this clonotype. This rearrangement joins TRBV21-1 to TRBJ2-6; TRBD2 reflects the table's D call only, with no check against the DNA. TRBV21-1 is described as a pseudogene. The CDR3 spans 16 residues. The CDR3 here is CASSKDSYSGANVLTF. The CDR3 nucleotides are TGTGCCAGCAGCAAGGACTCATACTCTGGGGCCAACGTCCTGACTTTC.

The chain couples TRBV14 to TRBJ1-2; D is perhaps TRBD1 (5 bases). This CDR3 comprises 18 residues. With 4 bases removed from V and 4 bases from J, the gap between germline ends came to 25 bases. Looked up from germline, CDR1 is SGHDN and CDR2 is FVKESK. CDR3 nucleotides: TGTGCCAGCAGCCCGTTGGCCGTGGCGACAGACGGTATCTATGGCTACACCTTC. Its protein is CASSPLAVATDGIYGYTF.